The 9 T cell receptor beta chains below were found in one sample sequenced in a study of control samples from healthy donors and cancer patients. Method: immunoSEQ multiplex PCR; TCRdb's copy keeps in-frame clones and lacks some. Altogether 130,000 to 150,000 clones are present, around 94% being singletons, with the ten largest covering around 14%. Sequenced: PBMCs. Every receptor here comes from a man aged 55 to 70 with colorectal cancer.

V and J are TRBV21-1 and TRBJ2-7; no check of the table's D call, TRBD1, against the DNA was made. TRBV21-1 corresponds to a pseudogene. The length of the CDR3 is 20 residues. The CDR3 coding sequence is TGTGCCAGCAGCAATGTCCTACCGGGCCCCTCCTTCTTCAGGGCCTTCGAGCAGTACTTC. Amino acid sequence: CASSNVLPGPSFFRAFEQYF.

The chain uses TRBV9 and TRBJ2-3, with D possibly being TRBD2 (6 bases). The CDR3 totals 18 residues. CDR1 is SGDLS and CDR2 is YYNGEE in the germline V gene. Trimming took off 0 bases at V and 1 base at J, with 18 bases between the two ends. The CDR3, as DNA: TGTGCCAGCAGCGTAGAAAAGAGGCTCCCGGGGGGCACAGATACGCAGTATTTT. Protein sequence: CASSVEKRLPGGTDTQYF.

The chain has TRBV4-2 and TRBJ1-1; D gene unclear. The CDR3 covers 13 residues. The V end was cut by 4 bases, the J end by 1 base, with 7 bases between. The germline CDR1 and CDR2 sequences are LGHNA and YNFKEQ. CDR3 DNA sequence: TGTGCCAGCAGCCCGAGACGGAACACTGAAGCTTTCTTT. Translated: CASSPRRNTEAFF.

This chain uses TRBV2 with TRBJ1-2, with 7 bases that match TRBD1. The CDR3 length is 14 residues. J gave up 6 bases and V 4 bases, and 8 bases lay outside the gene matches. Germline V gene sequence: CDR1 SNHLY, CDR2 FYNNEI. The CDR3 loop is CASSVGRGLDGYTF. The CDR3 nucleotides are TGTGCCAGCAGTGTCGGTAGGGGGCTGGATGGCTACACCTTC.

Comments on this clone: A junction end diverges from the germline sequence, so it may reflect a read error. This chain uses TRBV20-1 with TRBJ2-3; 9 positions match TRBD2. The CDR3 covers 11 residues. The V gene's germline CDR1 is DFQATT and CDR2 SNEGSKA (reference sequence). The CDR3: CSARLSGGIRF. CDR3 in DNA: TGCAGTGCTAGACTTAGCGGGGGCATCCGGTTT.

The chain uses TRBV2 and TRBJ1-5, with a weak D call TRBD1 (6 bases). Germline V gene data show CDR1 as SNHLY and CDR2 as FYNNEI. V was cut by 3 bases and J by 5 bases, with 11 bases left in between. This CDR3 region has 14 residues. In DNA form, the CDR3 reads TGTGCCAGCAGTGAGGGGGGCAGTCATCAGCCCCAGCATTTT. This codes for CASSEGGSHQPQHF.

The chain recombines TRBV3-1 (or the pseudogene TRBV3-2) with TRBJ2-3, with unresolved D. This CDR3 region has 14 residues. V lost 1 base to trimming and J lost 0 bases, with 5 bases between them. From germline, CDR1 is LGHDT and CDR2 YNNKEL (reference sequence). The CDR3 bases are TGTGCCAGCAGCCAAGGCGCAAGCACAGATACGCAGTATTTT. This encodes CASSQGASTDTQYF.

V and J are TRBV6-2 or TRBV6-3 and TRBJ1-2; tentative D call: TRBD1 (5 bases). This CDR3 is 14 amino acids long. Trimming removed 0 bases from V and 0 bases from J, with 5 bases in between. CDR1 and CDR2 (germline): MNHEY, SVGEGT. Written as DNA, the CDR3 is TGTGCCAGCAGTTACTCGGGGGCTAACTATGGCTACACCTTC. Encoded protein: CASSYSGANYGYTF.

As DNA, the CDR3 is TGTGCCAGCACCACATGGGGTTCCGGGGAGCTGTTTTTT. It codes for CASTTWGSGELFF. V gene TRBV12-3 or TRBV12-4 combines with J gene TRBJ2-2, with D unclear. V shed 7 bases and J shed 6 bases, with 12 bases lying between them. The CDR3 sequence is 13 residues long.